This passage covers 27 T cell receptor beta chains from one sample sequenced in a study of T cell responses to AZD1222 COVID-19 vaccine. The method was immunoSEQ multiplex PCR; TCRdb's version includes in-frame clones alone and lacks a portion of them. The sample lists about 100,000 clones; less than 90% were seen once. Material: peripheral blood, obtained on day 0 of AZD1222 vaccination. The origin of the receptors is an adult in good health.

J is TRBJ2-1 and V is TRBV13; the D is unclear. The germline V gene has CDR1 PRHDT and CDR2 FYEKMQ (reference sequence). The ends were cut back, 4 bases at V and 4 bases at J, with 5 bases in the middle. This CDR3 has 12 amino acids. This CDR3 is CASSSPYNEQFF. CDR3 nucleotide sequence: TGTGCCAGCAGCTCCCCGTACAATGAGCAGTTCTTC.

This clone was seen once. The V gene is TRBV7-2, the J gene TRBJ2-5, with TRBD2 matching over 10 bases. Trimming at V came to 1 base and at J to 5 bases, leaving 16 bases not matched to a gene. The CDR3 loop spans 19 amino acids. The V gene's germline CDR1 is SGHTA and CDR2 FQGNSA. The DNA of the CDR3 is TGTGCCAGCAGCTTAGTGTTTGGGTCTAGCGGGGGTGGCCGTGAGACCCAGTACTTC. It yields the protein CASSLVFGSSGGGRETQYF.

This clone was picked up one time. This chain links TRBV3-1 (or the pseudogene TRBV3-2) with TRBJ2-1; the match to TRBD2 covers 9 bases. Germline CDR1 reads LGHDT; CDR2 reads YNNKEL (reference sequence). The CDR3 spans 16 residues. V was clipped by 1 base and J by 9 bases; unmatched bases: 10. CDR3 in DNA: TGTGCCAGCAGCCAAGGGGCGGTGCGGGGGGGCCGTGAGCAGTTCTTC. Translated, it gives CASSQGAVRGGREQFF.

J is TRBJ2-7 and V is TRBV4-3; 7 nucleotides align to TRBD1. J lost 0 bases, V lost 4 bases, and 6 bases had no gene match. This CDR3 region has 15 residues. The germline CDR1 and CDR2 sequences are LGHNA and YSLEER. The CDR3 sequence: CASSLGQESSYEQYF. CDR3 bases: TGCGCCAGCAGCCTAGGACAGGAAAGCTCCTACGAGCAGTACTTC.

A few counts support this clone. The chain recombines TRBV5-8 with TRBJ1-3; D remains ambiguous. Deletions cut 6 bases from V and 4 bases from J, with 11 bases between. The CDR3 length is 13 residues. From germline, CDR1 is SGHTS and CDR2 YDEGEE. DNA for the CDR3: TGTGCCAGCACCACCTTGGGGGGAAACACCATATATTTT. Translation gives CASTTLGGNTIYF. Filled out from reference TRBV5-8 and TRBJ1-3, the complete variable domain reads EAGVTQSPTHLIKTRGQQATLRCSPISGHTSVYWYQQALGLGLQFLLWYDEGEERNRGNFPPRFSGRQFPNYSSELNVNALELEDSALYLCASTTLGGNTIYFGEGSWLTVV.

This sequence joins TRBV3-1 (or the pseudogene TRBV3-2) and TRBJ1-3; D ambiguous. The V end was cut by 0 bases, the J end by 1 base, with 10 bases between. Germline lookup yields CDR1 LGHDT and CDR2 YNNKEL (reference sequence). The CDR3 sequence is 16 residues long. CDR3 sequence reads: CASSQDLLGSGNTIYF. In nucleotides, the CDR3 is TGTGCCAGCAGCCAAGATCTATTAGGGTCTGGAAACACCATATATTTT.

This clone came up once. The J gene is TRBJ1-1, the V gene TRBV12-3 or TRBV12-4, with TRBD1 as a possible D gene (5 bases). Trimming removed 6 bases from V and 2 bases from J, with 10 bases in between. There are 13 residues in the CDR3. The CDR3 nucleotides read TGTGCCAGCAGCCATGGGGGTAACACTGAAGCTTTCTTT. Residues: CASSHGGNTEAFF.

This clone has just one count. The chain employs TRBV4-2 and TRBJ2-1; D is unclear. The CDR3 contains 14 residues. Germline values: CDR1 LGHNA, CDR2 YNFKEQ. The ends were cut back, 1 base at V and 5 bases at J, with 9 bases in the middle. CDR3 protein: CASSQVAKDNEQFF. The CDR3 DNA sequence: TGTGCCAGCAGCCAAGTTGCCAAGGACAATGAGCAGTTCTTC.

This chain links TRBV11-3 with TRBJ1-3; no clear D. CDR3 length: 13 residues. V gave up 0 bases and J gave up 3 bases, with 3 bases separating them. Germline V lookup: CDR1 SGHNT, CDR2 YENEEA. As DNA, the CDR3 is TGTGCCAGCAGCTTAGAGAGTGGAAACACCATATATTTT. Its translation is CASSLESGNTIYF.

This clone was picked up many times. The CDR3 is CASSVTGNQETQYF. CDR3 nucleotide sequence: TGTGCCAGCAGTGTTACAGGAAACCAAGAGACCCAGTACTTC. The rearrangement joins TRBV25-1 to TRBJ2-5; perhaps TRBD1 as D (5 bases). The CDR3 length is 14 residues. CDR1 and CDR2 from the germline V gene are MGHDK and SYGVNS. V lost 4 bases, J lost 0 bases, and 9 bases lay in between.

The gene calls are TRBV12-5 and TRBJ2-1, with 8 bases that match TRBD1. The germline CDR1 and CDR2 sequences are LGHNT and FRNRAP. There are 13 residues in the CDR3. The V gene end was trimmed by 6 bases and the J gene end by 6 bases; junction bases not matched to a gene: 4. CDR3 coding DNA: TGTGCTAGTGGGGGGCAGGGGGCCAATGAGCAGTTCTTC. Translation: CASGGQGANEQFF.

The chain is built from TRBV11-3 and TRBJ2-3; D call uncertain. The CDR3 sequence is 16 residues long. In germline, CDR1 is SGHNT, CDR2 YENEEA. V lost 1 base and J lost 2, with 13 bases in between. CDR3 DNA: TGTGCCAGCAGCTTAGGCAGAGCTTCCTTCACAGATACGCAGTATTTT. Encoded protein: CASSLGRASFTDTQYF.

This clone was observed a few times. Written as DNA, the CDR3 is TGTGCCAGTTCGAATATGGGACTGTCCACTGAAGCTTTCTTT. Its protein product is CASSNMGLSTEAFF. The chain carries TRBV19 and TRBJ1-1; a weak D match, TRBD1 (5 bases). The CDR3 length is 14 residues. V lost 8 bases and J 4 bases, leaving 17 bases between the germline ends. Germline V CDR1 and CDR2: LNHDA, SQIVND (reference sequence).

This chain connects TRBV3-1 (or the pseudogene TRBV3-2) to TRBJ2-5; D is unclear. V shed 0 bases and J shed 7 bases, with 9 bases lying between them. From germline, CDR1 is LGHDT and CDR2 YNNKEL (reference sequence). This CDR3 is built from 13 residues. The CDR3 region is CASSQDRKGTQYF. The CDR3 DNA is TGTGCCAGCAGCCAAGATCGCAAGGGGACCCAGTACTTC.

V is TRBV18 and J is TRBJ2-5; D remains ambiguous. The CDR3 contains 16 residues. V lost 4 bases, J lost 2 bases, and 17 bases lay in between. Germline CDR1 KGHSH, CDR2 LQKENI. CDR3 region: CASSQLMDGTQETQYF. The CDR3 DNA is TGTGCCAGCTCACAACTAATGGACGGAACGCAAGAGACCCAGTACTTC.

This clone was counted once. The rearrangement links TRBV9 to TRBJ1-6; D uncertain. CDR3 length: 13 residues. The V gene's germline CDR1 is SGDLS and CDR2 YYNGEE. V lost 5 bases and J 7 bases, leaving 10 bases between the germline ends. CDR3 residues: CASRTSENSPLHF. The CDR3 nucleotides read TGTGCCAGCAGAACCTCTGAGAATTCACCCCTCCACTTT.

A single count supports this clone. The J gene is TRBJ1-1, the V gene TRBV7-2; D not resolved. This CDR3 has 15 residues. CDR1 and CDR2 from the germline V gene are SGHTA and FQGNSA. V shed 5 bases and J shed 0 bases, with 13 bases lying between them. DNA of the CDR3: TGTGCCAGCAGCCCAAGCGGTGGCATGAACACTGAAGCTTTCTTT. Protein product: CASSPSGGMNTEAFF.

This chain connects TRBV24-1 to TRBJ2-3; D remains ambiguous. This CDR3 comprises 17 residues. Trimming pared 3 bases from V and 0 bases from J, leaving 15 bases between. Germline V lookup: CDR1 KGHDR, CDR2 SFDVKD. CDR3 protein: CATSDAQWQDSTDTQYF. The CDR3 bases are TGTGCCACCAGTGATGCCCAGTGGCAGGACAGCACAGATACGCAGTATTTT.

The gene calls are TRBV20-1 and TRBJ2-3; D unclear. Trimming shortened V by 3 bases and J by 1 base, and 17 bases separated the two germline ends. This CDR3 is built from 16 residues. Looked up from germline, CDR1 is DFQATT and CDR2 is SNEGSKA (reference sequence). The CDR3 DNA sequence: TGCAGTGCTAGTCCCATAGCTATATTGGGCACAGATACGCAGTATTTT. Amino acids: CSASPIAILGTDTQYF.

This clone was recorded once. The genes are TRBV6-5 and TRBJ1-5; the D gene is possibly TRBD1 (6 bases). CDR1 and CDR2 from the germline V gene are MNHEY and SVGAGI. The V and J ends lost 6 bases and 4 bases respectively, with 10 bases between them. The CDR3 is made up of 13 amino acids. The CDR3: CASSRGRNQPQHF. The CDR3 bases are TGTGCCAGCAGCAGGGGCAGGAATCAGCCCCAGCATTTT.

V and J are TRBV13 and TRBJ2-5, with D perhaps being TRBD1 or TRBD2 (5 bases each). From germline, CDR1 is PRHDT and CDR2 FYEKMQ (reference sequence). CDR3 length equals 13 residues. V lost 3 bases to trimming and J lost 3 bases, with 8 bases between them. In DNA form, the CDR3 reads TGTGCCAGCAGCTTTGGGACCGAAGAGACCCAGTACTTC. It encodes CASSFGTEETQYF.

The V and J genes are TRBV14 and TRBJ1-1; D is unclear. Per the germline V gene, CDR1 is SGHDN and CDR2 is FVKESK. The CDR3 is 16 residues long. The ends were cut back, 3 bases at V and 0 bases at J, with 14 bases in the middle. The CDR3 DNA reads as TGTGCCAGCAGCCAGCTAGTGGGGATTATGAACACTGAAGCTTTCTTT. Translated, it gives CASSQLVGIMNTEAFF.

About this clone itself: An end of the junction does not agree with germline; a read error may underlie this. The rearrangement links TRBV7-8 to TRBJ1-2, with 7 bases matching TRBD1. Germline assignment: CDR1 SGHVS and CDR2 FQNEAQ. CDR3 length equals 11 residues. The CDR3 coding sequence is TGTGCCAGCAGCGTACGGGGACAGCTCAACTTC. It translates to CASSVRGQLNF.

This clone was seen only a few times. The chain has TRBV2 and TRBJ2-1, with D unclear. Trimming shortened V by 8 bases and J by 4 bases, and 12 bases separated the two germline ends. Looked up from germline, CDR1 is SNHLY and CDR2 is FYNNEI. The CDR3 extends over 13 amino acids. The chain's CDR3 is CASGLTTYNEQFF. CDR3 coding DNA: TGTGCCAGCGGGCTAACGACGTACAATGAGCAGTTCTTC.

The chain combines TRBV19 with TRBJ1-5; D remains ambiguous. The CDR3 covers 13 residues. CDR1 and CDR2 (germline): LNHDA, SQIVND (reference sequence). Trimming removed 7 bases at V and 2 bases at J, with 9 bases between. CDR3 in amino acids: CASTGAGNQPQHF. The CDR3 DNA reads as TGTGCCAGTACCGGAGCTGGCAATCAGCCCCAGCATTTT. The full variable domain, with the rest looked up from reference TRBV19 and TRBJ1-5, is DGGITQSPKYLFRKEGQNVTLSCEQNLNHDAMYWYRQDPGQGLRLIYYSQIVNDFQKGDIAEGYSVSREKKESFPLTVTSAQKNPTAFYLCASTGAGNQPQHFGDGTRLSIL.

J is TRBJ2-5 and V is TRBV6-2 or TRBV6-3; TRBD1 agrees at 10 bases. The CDR3 runs to 15 residues. The ends lost 2 bases at V and 5 bases at J; junction bases unmatched: 5. The germline V gene has CDR1 MNHEY and CDR2 SVGEGT. This CDR3 reads CASSYRPDRGETQYF. The CDR3 coding sequence is TGTGCCAGCAGTTACCGCCCGGACAGGGGGGAGACCCAGTACTTC.

The rearrangement uses TRBV6-1 and TRBJ1-3; D not certain. This CDR3 has 17 residues. The V and J ends lost 2 bases and 3 bases respectively, with 17 bases between them. Germline V gene lookup returns CDR1 MNHNS and CDR2 SASEGT. The CDR3 DNA follows: TGTGCCAGCAGTGAATCTCCCCTCCCTGCTGATGGAAACACCATATATTTT. The encoded protein is CASSESPLPADGNTIYF.